These 10 T cell receptor beta chains were all obtained from the same sample, sequenced in a study of blood T cells in healthy people across ages. For the second PCR, which ran for about 6 to 12 cycles, a sample-barcoded 5' primer and a J-beta primer mix were used. Via MiXCR, TCRdb re-called the 5' RACE reads, giving one row per CDR3 protein. This repertoire shows about 1.6 million distinct CDR3 sequences, roughly 32% found once; its top ten account for about 11%. Sample: blood. The receptors stem from a woman under 40 in good health.

The V gene is TRBV20-1, the J gene TRBJ1-2, with a tentative D call TRBD1 (6 bases). V gave up 6 bases and J gave up 4 bases, with 12 bases separating them. Germline CDR1 reads DFQATT; CDR2 reads SNEGSKA (reference sequence). The CDR3 is 12 amino acids. CDR3 sequence reads: CSAYRVGYGYTF. The CDR3 DNA follows: TGCAGTGCCTACAGGGTGGGCTATGGCTACACCTTC.

This clonotype appeared a few times. The chain recombines TRBV29-1 with TRBJ2-1, with TRBD2 matching 7 bases. This CDR3 is 17 amino acids long. J lost 4 bases, V lost 4 bases, and 16 bases had no gene match. Germline V gives CDR1 SQVTM, CDR2 ANQGSEA. CDR3 sequence reads: CSVGLGVRTAGYNEQFF. DNA of the CDR3: TGCAGCGTTGGCCTCGGGGTGCGAACAGCGGGGTACAATGAGCAGTTCTTC.

Remarks on this clonotype: One end of the junction is discordant with germline, which a read error may explain. The chain combines TRBV7-9 with TRBJ2-3; 7 nucleotides line up with TRBD1. Germline values: CDR1 SEHNR, CDR2 FQNEAQ (reference sequence). The CDR3 is 15 amino acids. The CDR3 reads CASSSGQAAVNTQCF. CDR3 in DNA: TGTGCCAGCAGCTCAGGACAGGCCGCAGTAAATACGCAGTGTTTT.

Turning to this clonotype: The junction departs from germline at one end; a sequencing error may be responsible. This chain joins TRBV6-5 and TRBJ2-7; TRBD2 agrees at 7 bases. The J call may be in error: the DNA end matches TRBJ2-5 better. The CDR3 is 15 amino acids. The germline CDR1 and CDR2 sequences are MNHEY and SVGAGI. The CDR3 loop reads CASSYTGTGGETQYF. In DNA form, the CDR3 reads TGTGCTAGCAGTTACACCGGGACGGGGGGAGAGACCCAGTACTTC.

The chain links TRBV6-1 to TRBJ1-2, with 8 positions matching TRBD1. This CDR3 is 15 amino acids long. Germline V gene data show CDR1 as MNHNS and CDR2 as SASEGT. J lost 3 bases, V lost 4 bases, and 7 bases had no gene match. In DNA, the CDR3 is TGTGCCAGCAGTGTGACAGGGGAGGGTCACTATGGCTACACCTTC. Protein: CASSVTGEGHYGYTF.

The chain has TRBV7-9 and TRBJ1-2; 7 bases are shared with TRBD1. Germline trimming cut 5 bases from V and 8 bases from J; bases unmatched to any gene: 5. This CDR3 has 12 amino acids. CDR1 SEHNR and CDR2 FQNEAQ come from the germline V gene (reference sequence). Here the CDR3 DNA reads TGTGCCAGCAGCCAGACAGGGAAAGGCTACACCTTC. It is translated as CASSQTGKGYTF.

This clonotype was seen only a few times. This chain joins TRBV5-1 and TRBJ1-1; D is ambiguous. V gave up 3 bases and J gave up 6 bases, with 12 bases separating them. This CDR3 is 13 amino acids long. Per the germline V gene, CDR1 is SGHRS and CDR2 is YFSETQ. The CDR3 DNA reads as TGCGCCAGCAGCTCAGGAGGGCTCGCTGAAGCTTTCTTT. Its protein product is CASSSGGLAEAFF. Variable domain in full (rest from reference TRBV5-1 and TRBJ1-1): KAGVTQTPRYLIKTRGQQVTLSCSPISGHRSVSWYQQTPGQGLQFLFEYFSETQRNKGNFPGRFSGRQFSNSRSEMNVSTLELGDSALYLCASSSGGLAEAFFGQGTRLTVV.

The rearrangement uses TRBV4-1 and TRBJ1-4; D is uncertain. CDR1 and CDR2 from the germline V gene are MGHRA and YSYEKL. With 3 bases removed from V and 7 bases from J, the gap between germline ends came to 9 bases. The CDR3 runs to 13 residues. This CDR3 is CASSQARGEKLFF. In nucleotides, the CDR3 is TGCGCCAGCAGCCAGGCACGCGGTGAAAAACTGTTTTTT.

The sample holds a few counts of this clonotype. The chain joins TRBV6-5 to TRBJ1-5; D is unclear. Germline CDR1 MNHEY, CDR2 SVGAGI. The CDR3 consists of 15 residues. Trimming stripped 5 bases from V and 2 bases from J, with 13 bases between. The CDR3 is CASSRSLTGNQPQHF. The CDR3 DNA is TGTGCCAGCAGTCGGAGTTTAACAGGCAATCAGCCCCAGCATTTT.

Regarding this clonotype: Relative to the germline gene, one junction end is altered; a read error may explain this. The CDR3, as DNA: TGTGCCAGCAGCTACACCAGGGGGGCTGGGACCAACGTCCTGACTTTC. Amino acids: CASSYTRGAGTNVLTF. The J gene is TRBJ2-6, the V gene TRBV7-8, with a weak D call TRBD1 (7 bases). The CDR3 covers 16 residues. Germline CDR1 SGHVS, CDR2 FQNEAQ. Filled out from reference TRBV7-8 and TRBJ2-6, the complete variable domain reads GAGVSQSPRYKVAKRGQDVALRCDPISGHVSLFWYQQALGQGPEFLTYFQNEAQLDKSGLPSDRFFAERPEGSVSTLKIQRTQQEDSAVYLCASSYTRGAGTNVLTFGAGSRLTVL.